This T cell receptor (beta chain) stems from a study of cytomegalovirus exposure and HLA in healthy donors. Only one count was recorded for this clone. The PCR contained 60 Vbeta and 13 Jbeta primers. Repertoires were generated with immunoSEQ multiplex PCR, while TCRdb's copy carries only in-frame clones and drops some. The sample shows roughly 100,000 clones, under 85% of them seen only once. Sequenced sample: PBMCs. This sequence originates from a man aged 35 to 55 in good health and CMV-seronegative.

The CDR3 protein is CARTGTTGGEQYF. The CDR3 region has the DNA TGTGCCAGAACCGGGACAACCGGAGGCGAGCAGTACTTC. The gene calls are TRBV30 and TRBJ2-7; TRBD1 might be the D (6 bases). The CDR3 is 13 residues long. Germline CDR1 GTSNPN, CDR2 SVGIG (reference sequence). Between the trimmed V and J ends, which lost 8 bases and 6 bases, there was a span of 20 bases.